These T cell receptor beta chains were read from a single sample in a study of cytomegalovirus exposure and HLA in healthy donors. Repertoires were generated with immunoSEQ multiplex PCR, while TCRdb's copy carries only in-frame clones and drops some. The data show 150,000 to 160,000 clones, with approximately 74% seen just once and roughly 2.2% held by the top ten. Source material: PBMCs. The receptor source for this set is a young man in good health and CMV-seronegative. CDR3s include the opening cysteine and the closing phenylalanine or tryptophan. D genes are given only for firm matches. Where a row states a size, it is once, few, many or the class of an expanded clone; other rows omit it.

j_gene,abundance,v_gene,d_gene,CDR3nt,CDR3aa
TRBJ2-1,.,TRBV30,.,TGTGCCTGGAGTGCCTCGAGCGGGCTAGTCTTC,CAWSASSGLVF
TRBJ2-3,.,TRBV5-1,TRBD2,TGCGCCAGCAGCAAACTAGCGGGACCTCTCACAGATACGCAGTATTTT,CASSKLAGPLTDTQYF
TRBJ2-1,.,TRBV29-1,.,TGCAGCGTTGACCAGGGGGGACGTGAGCAGTTCTTC,CSVDQGGREQFF
TRBJ1-6,.,TRBV5-5,.,TGTGCCAGCAGCCGGGGTTATAATTCACCCCTCAACTTT,CASSRGYNSPLNF
TRBJ1-4,.,TRBV2,TRBD1,TGTGCCAGCAGGCCGGGACAGGGGATTGAAAAACTGTTTTTT,CASRPGQGIEKLFF
TRBJ1-3,.,TRBV6-5,.,TGTGCCAGCAGTGAAGCCGAGACAGCTCCCATATATTTT,CASSEAETAPIYF
TRBJ2-1,once,TRBV19,.,TGTGCCAGTAGTCATGAGGAGGGGGCGGGTTACAATGAGCAGTTCTTC,CASSHEEGAGYNEQFF
TRBJ2-1,few,TRBV7-2,.,TGTGCCAGCAGCTTATATCGGCGCGGCAATGAGCAGTTCTTC,CASSLYRRGNEQFF
TRBJ2-7,.,TRBV7-2,TRBD1,TGTGCCAGCAGCTCCGGGACAGGAAAAAGGGAGCAGTACTTC,CASSSGTGKREQYF
TRBJ1-1,.,TRBV28,TRBD1,TGTGCCAGCAGTTCACGACAGGGCATGAACACTGAAGCTTTCTTT,CASSSRQGMNTEAFF
TRBJ1-1,.,TRBV2,.,TGTGCCAGCAGTGCACAGGGATTGAACACTGAAGCTTTCTTT,CASSAQGLNTEAFF
TRBJ2-2,few,TRBV5-1,.,TGCGCCAGCAGCTTGGGGTTAGAAAACACCGGGGAGCTGTTTTTT,CASSLGLENTGELFF
TRBJ1-1,once,TRBV29-1,.,TGCAGCGTTGACAGGGTCCCGAACACTGAAGCCTTCTTT,CSVDRVPNTEAFF
TRBJ2-5,few,TRBV27,TRBD2,TGTGCCAGCAGTCCTCTCGGGGTAGCGGGGGTTGGTGAGACCCAGTACTTC,CASSPLGVAGVGETQYF
TRBJ2-1,.,TRBV28,.,TGTGCCAGCAGTTCACCCAGAACAGAGCAGTTCTTC,CASSSPRTEQFF
TRBJ1-1,.,TRBV18,TRBD1,TGTGCCAGCTCGCTTAACAGGGGGCGCACGAACACTGAAGCTTTCTTT,CASSLNRGRTNTEAFF
TRBJ2-3,.,TRBV29-1,.,TGCAGCGTTGAAGGGGGTTGGAGGGCAGATACGCAGTATTTT,CSVEGGWRADTQYF
TRBJ1-2,.,TRBV28,.,TGTGCCAGCAGTTTAGGCAGGGGTAATGGCTACACCTTC,CASSLGRGNGYTF
TRBJ2-7,.,TRBV14,.,TGTGCCAGCAGCCAAGATTACTCCGACGAGCAGTACTTC,CASSQDYSDEQYF
TRBJ1-2,once,TRBV19,.,TGTGCCAGTAGGGGAGAAGGAGGGACCAACTATGGCTACACCTTC,CASRGEGGTNYGYTF
TRBJ2-5,.,TRBV5-1,.,TGCGCCAGCAGCTTGTGGGGGGGGGCCCAAGAGACCCAGTACTTC,CASSLWGGAQETQYF
TRBJ2-5,.,TRBV5-6,.,TGTGCCAGCAGCCGCCGAGGTTCGGGGGAGACCCAGTACTTC,CASSRRGSGETQYF
TRBJ2-3,.,TRBV6-1,.,TGTGCCAGCAGCTTTAGTGAAGATACGCAGTATTTT,CASSFSEDTQYF
TRBJ2-7,.,TRBV18,.,TGTGCCAGCTCACCATTTGTTAAGGAGAGACCGGTTCCGTCCCTCTCCTACGAGCAGTACTTC,CASSPFVKERPVPSLSYEQYF
TRBJ2-7,.,TRBV29-1,.,TGCAGCGTTGCTACCGGACTCCCAATGCCCTACGAGCAGTACTTC,CSVATGLPMPYEQYF